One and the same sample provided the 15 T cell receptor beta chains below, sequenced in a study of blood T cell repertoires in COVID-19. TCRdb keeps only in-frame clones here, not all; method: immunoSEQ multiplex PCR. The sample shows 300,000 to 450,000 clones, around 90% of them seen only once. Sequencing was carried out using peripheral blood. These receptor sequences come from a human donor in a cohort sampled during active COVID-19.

In nucleotides, the CDR3 is TGTGCCTGGAGTGTAACTAGCGGGAAGAATGAGCAGTTCTTC. Translating it yields CAWSVTSGKNEQFF. The chain carries TRBV30 and TRBJ2-1; 10 bases align to TRBD2. Germline assignment: CDR1 GTSNPN and CDR2 SVGIG (reference sequence). The CDR3 spans 14 residues. V shed 0 bases and J 7 bases; nucleotides not matched to a gene: 3.

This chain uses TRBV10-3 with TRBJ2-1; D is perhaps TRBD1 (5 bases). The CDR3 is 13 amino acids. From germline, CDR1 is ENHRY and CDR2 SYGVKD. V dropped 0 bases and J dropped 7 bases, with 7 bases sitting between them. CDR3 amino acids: CAISESRGNEQFF. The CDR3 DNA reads TGTGCCATCAGTGAGTCTAGGGGAAATGAGCAGTTCTTC.

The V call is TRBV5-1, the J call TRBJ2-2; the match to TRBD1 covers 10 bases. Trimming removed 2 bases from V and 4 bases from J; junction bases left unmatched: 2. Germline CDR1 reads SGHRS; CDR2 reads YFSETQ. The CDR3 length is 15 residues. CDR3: CASSFRDRGTGELFF. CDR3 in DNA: TGCGCCAGCAGCTTCCGGGACAGGGGCACCGGGGAGCTGTTTTTT. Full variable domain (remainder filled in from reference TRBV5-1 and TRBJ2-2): KAGVTQTPRYLIKTRGQQVTLSCSPISGHRSVSWYQQTPGQGLQFLFEYFSETQRNKGNFPGRFSGRQFSNSRSEMNVSTLELGDSALYLCASSFRDRGTGELFFGEGSRLTVL.

The CDR3 loop reads CASSDPTGGVGYTF. The CDR3 DNA is TGTGCCAGCAGTGACCCGACAGGGGGGGTTGGCTACACCTTC. V gene TRBV2 combines with J gene TRBJ1-2; 9 positions match TRBD1. The germline gives CDR1 SNHLY, CDR2 FYNNEI. Trimming removed 3 bases from V and 7 bases from J; junction bases left unmatched: 6. The CDR3 sequence is 14 residues long.

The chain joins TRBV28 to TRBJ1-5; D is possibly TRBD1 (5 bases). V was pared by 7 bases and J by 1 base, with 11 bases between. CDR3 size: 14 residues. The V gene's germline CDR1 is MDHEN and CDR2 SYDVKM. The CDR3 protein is CASTLGGSNQPQHF. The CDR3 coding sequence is TGTGCCAGCACCCTGGGGGGGAGCAATCAGCCCCAGCATTTT.

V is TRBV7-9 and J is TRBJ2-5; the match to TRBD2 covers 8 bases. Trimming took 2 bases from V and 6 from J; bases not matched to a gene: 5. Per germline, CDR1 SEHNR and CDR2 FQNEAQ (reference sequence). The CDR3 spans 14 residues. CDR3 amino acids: CASSLIGLAKTQYF. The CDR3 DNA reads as TGTGCCAGCAGCTTAATCGGACTAGCCAAGACCCAGTACTTC.

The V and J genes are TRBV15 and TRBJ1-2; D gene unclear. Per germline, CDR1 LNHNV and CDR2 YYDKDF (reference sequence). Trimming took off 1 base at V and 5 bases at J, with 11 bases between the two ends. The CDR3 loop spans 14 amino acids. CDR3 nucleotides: TGTGCCACCAGCAGAGGGCTTACCCCTTATGGCTACACCTTC. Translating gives CATSRGLTPYGYTF.

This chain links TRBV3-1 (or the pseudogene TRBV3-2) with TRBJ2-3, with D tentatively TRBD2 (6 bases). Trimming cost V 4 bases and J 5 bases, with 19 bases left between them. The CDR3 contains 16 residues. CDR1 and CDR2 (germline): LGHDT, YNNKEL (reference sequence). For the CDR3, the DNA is TGTGCCAGCAGCCGAATAGGTGACCGGGAGATAGATACGCAGTATTTT. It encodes CASSRIGDREIDTQYF.

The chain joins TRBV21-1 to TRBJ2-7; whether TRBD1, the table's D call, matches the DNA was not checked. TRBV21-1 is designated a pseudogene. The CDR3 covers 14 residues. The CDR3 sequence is CASSLGQGADEQYF. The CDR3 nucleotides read TGTGCCAGCAGCTTGGGACAGGGGGCTGACGAGCAGTACTTC.

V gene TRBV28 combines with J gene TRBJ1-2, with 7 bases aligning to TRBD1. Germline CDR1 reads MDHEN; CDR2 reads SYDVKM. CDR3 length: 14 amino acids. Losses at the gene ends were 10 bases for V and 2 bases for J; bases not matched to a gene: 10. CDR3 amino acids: CATRGGGVNYGYTF. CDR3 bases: TGTGCCACCCGCGGAGGGGGCGTCAACTATGGCTACACCTTC.

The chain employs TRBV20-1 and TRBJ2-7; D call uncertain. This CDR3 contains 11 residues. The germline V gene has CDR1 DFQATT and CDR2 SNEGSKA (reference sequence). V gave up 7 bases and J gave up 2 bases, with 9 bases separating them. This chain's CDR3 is CSVGLTYEQYF. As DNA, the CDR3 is TGCAGTGTTGGCCTGACCTACGAGCAGTACTTC.

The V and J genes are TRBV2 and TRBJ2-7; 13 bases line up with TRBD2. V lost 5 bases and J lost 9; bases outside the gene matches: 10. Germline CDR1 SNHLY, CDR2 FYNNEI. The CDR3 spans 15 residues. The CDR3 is CASSPFTSGGAGQYF. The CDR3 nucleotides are TGTGCCAGCAGTCCATTTACTAGCGGGGGGGCAGGGCAGTACTTC.

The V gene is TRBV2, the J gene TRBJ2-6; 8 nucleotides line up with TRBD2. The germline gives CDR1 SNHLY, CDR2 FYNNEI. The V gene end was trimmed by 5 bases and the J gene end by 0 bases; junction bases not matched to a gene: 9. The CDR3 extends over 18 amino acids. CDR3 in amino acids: CASSSGTRRSSGANVLTF. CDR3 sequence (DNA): TGTGCCAGCAGTTCCGGGACTAGAAGAAGCTCTGGGGCCAACGTCCTGACTTTC. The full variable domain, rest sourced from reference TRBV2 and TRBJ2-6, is EPEVTQTPSHQVTQMGQEVILRCVPISNHLYFYWYRQILGQKVEFLVSFYNNEISEKSEIFDDQFSVERPDGSNFTLKIRSTKLEDSAMYFCASSSGTRRSSGANVLTFGAGSRLTVL.

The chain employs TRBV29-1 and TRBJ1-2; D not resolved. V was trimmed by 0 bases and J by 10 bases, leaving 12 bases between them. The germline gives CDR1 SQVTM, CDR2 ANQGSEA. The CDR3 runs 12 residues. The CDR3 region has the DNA TGCAGCGTTGAAGATGTTCCAGTAATCTACACCTTC. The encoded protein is CSVEDVPVIYTF.

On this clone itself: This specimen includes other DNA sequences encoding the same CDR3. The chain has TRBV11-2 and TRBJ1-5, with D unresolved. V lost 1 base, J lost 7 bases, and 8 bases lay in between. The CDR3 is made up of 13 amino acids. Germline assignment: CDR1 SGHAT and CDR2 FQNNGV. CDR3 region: CASSLGGGQPQHF. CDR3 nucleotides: TGTGCCAGCAGCTTAGGGGGAGGGCAGCCCCAGCATTTT.